These 17 T cell receptor beta chains originate from one sample sequenced in a study of T cells in Graves' hyperthyroidism and ophthalmopathy. The CDR3 regions of TCR beta were amplified from RNA transcripts. Carried out on the TCR CDR3, a first-round RT-PCR used the HTBI primer set. MiXCR, applied by TCRdb to the multiplex PCR reads, yields one record per CDR3 protein. The data hold a few hundred thousand distinct CDR3 sequences, with roughly 46% observed a single time. Sequencing input: peripheral blood or thyroid tissue (not recorded which). The receptors originated from an adult woman with Graves' disease, either hyperthyroidism or ophthalmopathy (not recorded which).

There are many counts of this clonotype. The rearrangement links TRBV7-9 to TRBJ1-5, with 7 bases fitting TRBD1. Trimming at V came to 1 base and at J to 11 bases, leaving 2 bases not matched to a gene. Germline CDR1 and CDR2: SEHNR and FQNEAQ (reference sequence). The CDR3 spans 12 residues. DNA of the CDR3: TGTGCCAGCAGCTTAGAGGACAGGACCCAGCATTTT. This sequence encodes CASSLEDRTQHF.

In this sample, this clonotype turned up once. The limits of the CDR3 on the DNA are not certain, so only TCRdb's listed CDR3 is given. This rearrangement joins TRBV2 to TRBJ1-5. CDR1 SNHLY and CDR2 FYNNEI come from the germline V gene. Counting both end residues, the CDR3 totals 14 amino acids. The CDR3 sequence is CACSARDSNQPQHF.

This sequence joins TRBV19 and TRBJ2-1, with D tentatively TRBD1 (6 bases). V was pared by 5 bases and J by 3 bases, with 11 bases between. There are 14 residues in the CDR3. From germline, CDR1 is LNHDA and CDR2 SQIVND (reference sequence). The CDR3 nucleotides read TGTGCCAGTAGTGCTGACAGGCACTACAATGAGCAGTTCTTC. It codes for CASSADRHYNEQFF.

The chain is built from TRBV10-2 and TRBJ1-2; tentative D call: TRBD1 (6 bases). The germline V gene has CDR1 WSHSY and CDR2 SAAADI. Trimming removed 6 bases at V and 2 bases at J, with 16 bases between. The CDR3 contains 15 residues. CDR3 sequence (DNA): TGCGCCAGCAGCCCAATGGCTACAGGGAACTATGGCTACACCTTC. Translating it yields CASSPMATGNYGYTF.

This clonotype came up many times. The genes are TRBV25-1 and TRBJ2-7; TRBD1 agrees at 7 bases. With 6 bases clipped from V and 5 bases from J, the junction kept 4 bases outside the gene matches. Germline CDR1 is MGHDK and CDR2 is SYGVNS. The CDR3 spans 12 residues. CDR3 sequence: CASRGQLDEQYF. DNA for the CDR3: TGTGCCAGCAGGGGACAGCTAGACGAGCAGTACTTC.

This chain connects TRBV7-3 to TRBJ2-7, with D maybe TRBD1 (6 bases). V gave up 4 bases and J gave up 6 bases, with 16 bases separating them. The CDR3 loop spans 14 amino acids. Germline V gene lookup returns CDR1 SGHTA and CDR2 FQGTGA. The CDR3 DNA sequence: TGTGCCAGCAGCTACCCCGGCTCAGGGGTCGAGCAGTACTTC. Translated: CASSYPGSGVEQYF.

The chain joins TRBV25-1 to TRBJ1-2; 7 positions match TRBD1. The CDR3 extends over 13 amino acids. V was clipped by 9 bases and J by 4 bases; unmatched bases: 8. Germline loops: CDR1 MGHDK, CDR2 SYGVNS. CDR3 residues: CARGQASSYGYTF. The CDR3 coding sequence is TGTGCCAGAGGACAGGCGTCGTCCTATGGCTACACCTTC.

The table lists this clonotype with a few counts. The chain carries TRBV29-1 and TRBJ1-2; D possibly corresponds to TRBD1 (5 bases). Germline loops: CDR1 SQVTM, CDR2 ANQGSEA. V was cut by 4 bases and J by 6 bases, with 15 bases left in between. This CDR3 has 13 amino acids. The CDR3 sequence: CSVGSFGADGYTF. DNA of the CDR3: TGCAGCGTTGGTTCCTTCGGGGCGGATGGCTACACCTTC.

This clonotype was counted ten times or more. The chain is built from TRBV12-3 or TRBV12-4 and TRBJ1-5; maybe TRBD1 (5 bases). The CDR3 loop spans 15 amino acids. V lost 5 bases, J lost 5 bases, and 16 bases lay in between. The CDR3, as DNA: TGTGCCAGCAGTCGAGAGGCGGGGGTGGATCAGCCCCAGCATTTT. Its protein product is CASSREAGVDQPQHF.

V usage is TRBV20-1 and J usage is TRBJ2-5; 8 positions match TRBD2. Germline-derived CDR1 and CDR2 are DFQATT and SNEGSKA (reference sequence). The CDR3 runs 13 residues. V dropped 6 bases and J dropped 6; count of bases not matched to a gene: 9. Here the CDR3 DNA reads TGCAGTGCACGCGGACTAGCAATCCAGACCCAGTACTTC. Residues: CSARGLAIQTQYF.

This clonotype was detected only a few times. The chain uses TRBV7-9 and TRBJ1-2, with D unresolved. The length of the CDR3 is 12 residues. CDR1 is SEHNR, CDR2 FQNEAQ, per germline (reference sequence). The V end was cut by 6 bases, the J end by 2 bases, with 7 bases between. CDR3 loop: CASRAVNYGYTF. In DNA form, the CDR3 reads TGTGCCAGCAGGGCGGTCAACTATGGCTACACCTTC.

In its sample, this clonotype was seen once. A much larger clone is a single base away; this may be a read error. This chain connects TRBV4-1 to TRBJ2-7; D might be TRBD1 (5 bases). The CDR3 extends over 15 amino acids. V dropped 4 bases and J dropped 3 bases, with 16 bases sitting between them. Germline V gene sequence: CDR1 MGHRA, CDR2 YSYEKL. The CDR3 DNA reads as TGCGCCAGCAGCCGAATTGCAGGGTTAGTCTACGAGCAGTACTTC. It translates to CASSRIAGLVYEQYF.

This clonotype has a count of ten or more. This chain connects TRBV28 to TRBJ1-5; weak D call: TRBD1 (5 bases). V gave up 7 bases and J gave up 2 bases, with 12 bases separating them. Germline values: CDR1 MDHEN, CDR2 SYDVKM. This CDR3 is built from 14 residues. The CDR3 region has the DNA TGTGCCAGCAAGGGGCAGGAGGGCAATCAGCCCCAGCATTTT. It is translated as CASKGQEGNQPQHF.

This clonotype was detected ten times or more. V gene TRBV6-4 combines with J gene TRBJ2-2; 10 bases are shared with TRBD2. The ends lost 8 bases at V and 3 bases at J; junction bases unmatched: 6. The CDR3 sequence is 15 residues long. Germline CDR1 and CDR2: MRHNA and SNTAGT. CDR3 DNA: TGTGCCAGCTCCCGGACTAGCGGTGACACCGGGGAGCTGTTTTTT. It encodes CASSRTSGDTGELFF.

There are many counts of this clonotype. The gene calls are TRBV29-1 and TRBJ1-2; D is possibly TRBD1 (5 bases). Germline V gene sequence: CDR1 SQVTM, CDR2 ANQGSEA. This CDR3 has 13 amino acids. V lost 7 bases, J lost 7 bases, and 19 bases lay in between. The CDR3 DNA reads as TGCAGCGCTGCCCACAGGTTTTCGGGTGGCTACACCTTC. Amino acid sequence: CSAAHRFSGGYTF.

This clonotype has at least ten counts. The chain links TRBV10-3 to TRBJ2-7; 11 bases agree with TRBD1. This CDR3 region has 14 residues. Germline CDR1 is ENHRY and CDR2 is SYGVKD. V dropped 6 bases and J dropped 2; count of bases not matched to a gene: 3. The DNA for the CDR3 is TGTGCCATCAGATCGGGACAGGGGGCCTACGAGCAGTACTTC. It translates to CAIRSGQGAYEQYF.

The V and J genes are TRBV5-1 and TRBJ1-4, with D maybe TRBD1 (5 bases). V lost 3 bases to trimming and J lost 5 bases, with 14 bases between them. From germline, CDR1 is SGHRS and CDR2 YFSETQ. There are 15 residues in the CDR3. This CDR3 is CASSSGDGFNEKLFF. The CDR3 DNA follows: TGCGCCAGCAGCTCCGGGGACGGCTTCAATGAAAAACTGTTTTTT.